This T cell receptor (beta chain) was profiled in a study of OX40 agonist ivuxolimab in advanced cancers. The CDR3 contains 13 residues. Trimming shortened V by 8 bases and J by 4 bases, and 14 bases separated the two germline ends. The germline V gene has CDR1 SEHNR and CDR2 FQNEAQ (reference sequence). Clones were sequenced by immunoSEQ multiplex PCR, and TCRdb holds only the in-frame ones, with some missing. The sample lists tens of thousands of clones, approximately 92% occurring once. Systemic immunosuppression or autoimmune disease history was grounds to exclude patients. The receptor was isolated from an adult with an advanced solid tumor such as melanoma, head and neck, liver or kidney cancer. Sequenced here: CD4+ or CD8+ T cells sorted from blood, sampled in a trial of the OX40 agonist ivuxolimab. The genes are TRBV7-9 and TRBJ2-5; D may be TRBD2 (6 bases). Here the CDR3 DNA reads TGTGCCAGCGAAGGGCTAGCGAGAGAGACCCAGTACTTC. It codes for CASEGLARETQYF.